This TCR beta chain was observed in a study of post-analysis software for immune sequencing data. Of note for this clonotype: Its antigen remains unknown. Being one base from a much bigger clone, this may be a read error.

Regarding the study as a whole: Elevated frequency relative to controls characterized 4 or 5 TRBV segments in patients, TRBV5-6, TRBV5-1 and TRBV20-1 among them.

Per germline, CDR1 SGDLS and CDR2 YYNGEE. The CDR3 is made up of 14 amino acids. Prepared TCR beta cDNA libraries contained unique molecular identifiers. One entry per CDR3 protein results from TCRdb running MiXCR on the PCR reads. The repertoire consists of about 260,000 distinct CDR3 sequences, with around 34% occurring once and the leading ten covering 4% to 6%. Material for sequencing was blood. The rearrangement joins TRBV9 to TRBJ2-1, with 7 positions matching TRBD2. The clonotype was recovered from a girl under 18 with multiple sclerosis. The CDR3 DNA follows: TGTCCCCGCCGCGGGAGAGCTCCAAACAATGAGCAGTTCTTC. It specifies CPRRGRAPNNEQFF.